This TCR beta chain emerged from a study of shared T cell receptors in the human thymus. Trimming took 1 base from V and 7 from J, leaving 11 bases between them. In germline, CDR1 is MGHRA, CDR2 YSYEKL. The CDR3 totals 15 residues. Measured with immunoSEQ multiplex PCR; TCRdb has only the in-frame clones, and not every one. The table has approximately 760,000 clones, roughly 85% seen once; the top ten hold roughly 0.01%. The same sample was also used in a study of human thymus T cells. That work states: Infants, healthy and Finnish, who were having corrective surgery for congenital heart defects served as donors. Corrective heart surgery yielded resections, and these provided the thymus tissue. In thymic and blood repertoires alike, V and J usage looked biased. Unrelated people showed highly overlapping thymic repertoires, related research reported.

The sequenced sample consisted of thymocytes. This receptor was taken from a girl less than two years old with a congenital heart defect. J is TRBJ1-6 and V is TRBV4-1; D remains ambiguous. CDR3: CASSQVPNKNSPLHF. In nucleotides, the CDR3 is TGCGCCAGCAGCCAAGTCCCTAATAAAAATTCACCCCTCCACTTT.